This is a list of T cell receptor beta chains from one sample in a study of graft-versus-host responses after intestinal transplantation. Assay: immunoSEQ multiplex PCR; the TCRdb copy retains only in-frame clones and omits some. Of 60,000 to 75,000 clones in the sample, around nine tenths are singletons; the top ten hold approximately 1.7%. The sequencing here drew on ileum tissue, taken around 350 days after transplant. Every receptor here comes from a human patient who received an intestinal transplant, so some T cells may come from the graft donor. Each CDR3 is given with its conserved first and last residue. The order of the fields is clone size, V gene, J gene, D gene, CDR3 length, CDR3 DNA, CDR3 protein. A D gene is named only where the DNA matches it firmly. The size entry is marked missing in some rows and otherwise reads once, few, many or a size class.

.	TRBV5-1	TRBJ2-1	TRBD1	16	TGCGCCAGCAGCTTGATGACAGGGAGCTCCTACAATGAGCAGTTCTTC	CASSLMTGSSYNEQFF
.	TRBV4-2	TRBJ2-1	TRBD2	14	TGTGCCAGCAGCCACCCTAGCGGCTACAATGAGCAGTTCTTC	CASSHPSGYNEQFF
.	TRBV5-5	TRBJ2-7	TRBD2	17	TGTGCCAGCAGCTTCGATCCGCAAGCGGGGGGAATCTACGAGCAGTACTTC	CASSFDPQAGGIYEQYF
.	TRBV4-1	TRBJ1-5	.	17	TGCGCCAGCAGCCAAACGCCGGCAGTTAATAGCAATCAGCCCCAGCATTTT	CASSQTPAVNSNQPQHF
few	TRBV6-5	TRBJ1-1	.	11	TGTGCCAGCAGCAGGGAAGCTGAAGCTTTCTTT	CASSREAEAFF
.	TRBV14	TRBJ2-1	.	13	TGTGCCAGCAGCCAAGATCTAGGGGGTGAGCAGTTCTTC	CASSQDLGGEQFF
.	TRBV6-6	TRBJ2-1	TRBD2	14	TGTGCCAGCAGTCAGACTAGCTTTTACAATGAGCAGTTCTTC	CASSQTSFYNEQFF
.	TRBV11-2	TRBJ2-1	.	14	TGTGCCAGCAAAAATCCGGACTCCTACAATGAGCAGTTCTTC	CASKNPDSYNEQFF
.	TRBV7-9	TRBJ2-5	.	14	TGTGCCAGCAGCTTACTGAGGCGACAAGAGACCCAGTACTTC	CASSLLRRQETQYF
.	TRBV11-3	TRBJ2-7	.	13	TGTGCCAGCAGCTTACGGGACCGCTACGAGCAGTACTTC	CASSLRDRYEQYF
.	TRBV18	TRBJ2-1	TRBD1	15	TGTGCCAGCTCACCGGCAGGGGGCGCATTAGATGAGCAGTTCTTC	CASSPAGGALDEQFF
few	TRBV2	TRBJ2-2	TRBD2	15	TGTGCCAGCAGTGCGGGGGGGCCGGGCACCGGGGAGCTGTTTTTT	CASSAGGPGTGELFF
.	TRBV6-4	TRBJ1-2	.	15	TGTGCCAGCAGTGACTCGACTGGACCGGGATTCGGCTACACCTTC	CASSDSTGPGFGYTF
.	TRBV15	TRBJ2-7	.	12	TGTGCCACCAGCAGACAGGGAACCGAGCAGTACTTC	CATSRQGTEQYF
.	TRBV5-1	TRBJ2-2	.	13	TGCGCCAGCAGCCCCTACTGGGCCGGGGAGCTGTTTTTT	CASSPYWAGELFF
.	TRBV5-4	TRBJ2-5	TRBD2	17	TGTGCCAGCAGCTTGGGGACTAGCGGGAGGCGAAAAGAGACCCAGTACTTC	CASSLGTSGRRKETQYF
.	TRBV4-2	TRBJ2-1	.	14	TGTGCCAGCAGCCAAGTTCAGGACCTCGGGGAGCAGTTCTTC	CASSQVQDLGEQFF
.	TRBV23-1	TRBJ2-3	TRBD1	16	TGCGCCAGCAGTCACACTGAAGGACAGGGGACAGATACGCAGTATTTT	CASSHTEGQGTDTQYF
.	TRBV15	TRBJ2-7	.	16	TGTGCCACCAGCAGAGACGGAAGGTCCGGCTCCTACGAGCAGTACTTC	CATSRDGRSGSYEQYF
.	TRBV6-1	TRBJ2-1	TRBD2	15	TGTGCCAGCAGTGAAAAAACTAGCGGGGGGAATGAGCAGTTCTTC	CASSEKTSGGNEQFF
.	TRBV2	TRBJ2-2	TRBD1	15	TGTGCCAGCAGTAGGGACAGCTTAAACACCGGGGAGCTGTTTTTT	CASSRDSLNTGELFF
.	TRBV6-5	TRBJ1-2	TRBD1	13	TGTGCCAGCAGTGCTACAGGGGAGGTTGGCTACACCTTC	CASSATGEVGYTF
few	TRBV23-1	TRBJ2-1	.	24	TGCGCCAGCAGTCAATCGAAATGGGGGTCCGGGACAGCCTTCCGGGACTACGTTTACAATGAGCAGTTCTTC	CASSQSKWGSGTAFRDYVYNEQFF
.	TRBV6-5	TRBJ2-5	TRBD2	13	TGTGCCAGCAAGCGGGGGAACCAAGAGACCCAGTACTTC	CASKRGNQETQYF
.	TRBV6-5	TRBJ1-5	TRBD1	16	TGTGCCAGCAGTTTAGGGACAGGGGATTTCAATCAGCCCCAGCATTTT	CASSLGTGDFNQPQHF
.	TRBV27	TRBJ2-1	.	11	TGTGCCAGCAGTTTATACAATGAGCAGTTCTTC	CASSLYNEQFF
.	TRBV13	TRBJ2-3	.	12	TGTGCCAGCACCCTACACCGGGACTCCAAGTATTTT	CASTLHRDSKYF
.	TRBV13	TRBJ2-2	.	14	TGTGCCAGCAGCTTAGGCGGCCCTGGGGGGGAGCTGTTTTTT	CASSLGGPGGELFF
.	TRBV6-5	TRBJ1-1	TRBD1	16	TGTGCCAGCAGTTACGAAGGGGGACAGCTGAACACTGAAGCTTTCTTT	CASSYEGGQLNTEAFF
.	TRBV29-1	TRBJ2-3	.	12	TGCAGCGTTTCCCAGGGCACAGATACGCAGTATTTT	CSVSQGTDTQYF
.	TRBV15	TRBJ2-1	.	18	TGTGCCACCAGCAGAGATGTGTACGGTGGCCCGTCCTACAATGAGCAGTTCTTC	CATSRDVYGGPSYNEQFF
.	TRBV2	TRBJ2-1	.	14	TGTGCCAGCAGGGTACGCAATGACTACAATGAGCAGTTCTTC	CASRVRNDYNEQFF
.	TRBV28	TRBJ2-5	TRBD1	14	TGTGCCAGCAGTTTATACAGGGGGCAAGAGACCCAGTACTTC	CASSLYRGQETQYF
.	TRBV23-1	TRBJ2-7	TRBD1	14	TGCGCCAGCAGTCCCCTGGGACAGACCTACGAGCAGTACTTC	CASSPLGQTYEQYF
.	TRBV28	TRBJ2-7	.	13	TGTGCCAGCATCCGGAACCCGGGGCGAGAGCAGTACTTC	CASIRNPGREQYF
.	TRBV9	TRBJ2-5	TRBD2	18	TGTGCCAGCAGCGTAGGGAAGGGACTAGCGGGAGAGGGGGAGACCCAGTACTTC	CASSVGKGLAGEGETQYF
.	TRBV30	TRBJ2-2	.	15	TGTGCCTGGAGTGCACGGGGGGCGCGGACCGGGGAGCTGTTTTTT	CAWSARGARTGELFF
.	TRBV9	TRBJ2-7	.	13	TGTGCCAGCAGCGAGGGCAGGGCAAACGAGCAGTACTTC	CASSEGRANEQYF
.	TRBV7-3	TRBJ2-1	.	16	TGTGCCAGCAGCTTAACTGCAGGGGTCTCCTACAATGAGCAGTTCTTC	CASSLTAGVSYNEQFF
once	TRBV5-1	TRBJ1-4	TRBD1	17	TGCGCCAGCAGCTTGGGATGGGACAGGCCCACTAATGAAAAACTGTTTTTT	CASSLGWDRPTNEKLFF
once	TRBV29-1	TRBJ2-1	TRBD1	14	TGCAGCGTTGACGAGGGGGCTTCCTACAATGAGCAGTTCTTC	CSVDEGASYNEQFF
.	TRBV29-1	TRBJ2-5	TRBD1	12	TGCAGCGTAGGACAGGGTCAGGAGACCCAGTACTTC	CSVGQGQETQYF
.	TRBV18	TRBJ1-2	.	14	TGTGCCAGCTCACCAAGACAGGAGGTCTATGGCTACACCTTC	CASSPRQEVYGYTF
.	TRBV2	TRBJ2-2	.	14	TGTGCCAGCAATCGACAGGGAGGTACCGGGGAGCTGTTTTTT	CASNRQGGTGELFF
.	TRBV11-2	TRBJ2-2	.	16	TGTGCCAGCAGCCTGGAGGTGGGAGCGAACACCGGGGAGCTGTTTTTT	CASSLEVGANTGELFF
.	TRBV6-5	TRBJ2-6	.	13	TGTCTCACAGGCCACTCTGGGGCCAACGTCCTGACTTTC	CLTGHSGANVLTF
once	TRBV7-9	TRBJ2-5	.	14	TGTGCCATAGACGACCGGGGAAACCAAGAGACCCAGTACTTC	CAIDDRGNQETQYF
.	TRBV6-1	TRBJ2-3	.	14	TGTGCCAGCAGGGACCTTACAAACACAGATACGCAGTATTTT	CASRDLTNTDTQYF
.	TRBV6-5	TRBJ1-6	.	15	TGTGCCAGCAAAATCCACTCGGAGGTATACTCACCCCTCCACTTT	CASKIHSEVYSPLHF
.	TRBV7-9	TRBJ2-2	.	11	TGTGCCAGCGTTTGGGGCGGGGAGCTGTTTTTT	CASVWGGELFF
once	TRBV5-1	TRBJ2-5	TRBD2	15	TGCGCCAGCAGGCCGACTAGCGGGGGGCAAGAGACCCAGTACTTC	CASRPTSGGQETQYF
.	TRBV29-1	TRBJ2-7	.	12	TGCAGCGTTGTTGGCGGGGACGGGCTGCAGTACTTC	CSVVGGDGLQYF
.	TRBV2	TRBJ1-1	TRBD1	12	TGTGCCAGCAGTGATGGAGGACAGGGCGATTTCTTT	CASSDGGQGDFF
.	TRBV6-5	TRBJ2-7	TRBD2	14	TGTGCCAGCAGCGTAACTAGCGCGAACTACGAGCAGTACTTC	CASSVTSANYEQYF
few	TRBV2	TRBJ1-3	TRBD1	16	TGTGCCAGCAGGCCGGGACAGGGGCAAAAGGGAAACACCATATATTTT	CASRPGQGQKGNTIYF
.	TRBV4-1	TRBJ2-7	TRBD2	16	TGCGCCAGCAGCCAAGCGACTAGCAGCCCCCCCTACGAGCAGCACTTC	CASSQATSSPPYEQHF
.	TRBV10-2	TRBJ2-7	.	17	TGCGCCAGCAGTGACGGGACTTTCCCTCTAGACACTTACGAGCAGTACTTC	CASSDGTFPLDTYEQYF